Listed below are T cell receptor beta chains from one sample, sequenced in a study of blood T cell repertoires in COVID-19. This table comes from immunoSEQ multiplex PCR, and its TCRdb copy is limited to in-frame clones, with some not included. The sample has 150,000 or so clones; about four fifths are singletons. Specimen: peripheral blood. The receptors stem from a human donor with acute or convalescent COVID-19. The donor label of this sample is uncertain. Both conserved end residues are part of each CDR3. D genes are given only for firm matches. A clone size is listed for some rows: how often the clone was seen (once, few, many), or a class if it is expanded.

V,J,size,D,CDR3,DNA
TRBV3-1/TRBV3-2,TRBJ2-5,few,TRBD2,CASSHSGAQETQYF,TGTGCCAGCAGCCATAGCGGGGCCCAAGAGACCCAGTACTTC
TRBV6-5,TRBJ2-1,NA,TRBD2,CASSLTSGVYNEQFF,TGTGCCAGCAGTCTAACTAGCGGGGTCTACAATGAGCAGTTCTTC
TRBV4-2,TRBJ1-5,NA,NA,CASSQEEGMPQHF,TGTGCCAGCAGCCAAGAGGAGGGGATGCCCCAGCATTTT
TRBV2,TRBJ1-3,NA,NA,CASTVARGGNTIYF,TGTGCCAGCACGGTGGCCAGGGGTGGAAACACCATATATTTT
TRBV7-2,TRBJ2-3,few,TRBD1,CASSLGQGADTQYF,TGTGCCAGCAGCTTAGGACAGGGGGCAGATACGCAGTATTTT
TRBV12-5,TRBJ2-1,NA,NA,CASGLRRGSYNEQFF,TGTGCTAGTGGTTTGCGCAGGGGATCCTACAATGAGCAGTTCTTC
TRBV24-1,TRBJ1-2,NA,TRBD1,CATRGQTNYGYTF,TGTGCCACCAGGGGACAGACTAACTATGGCTACACCTTC
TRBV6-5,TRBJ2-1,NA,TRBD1,CASSYSKTGAGEQFF,TGTGCCAGCAGTTACTCGAAAACAGGGGCTGGTGAGCAGTTCTTC
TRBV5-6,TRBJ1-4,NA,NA,CASTQGATNEKLFF,TGTGCCAGCACCCAAGGGGCAACTAATGAAAAACTGTTTTTT
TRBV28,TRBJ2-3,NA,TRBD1,CASRGQGRNTQYF,TGTGCCAGCAGAGGACAGGGAAGGAATACGCAGTATTTT
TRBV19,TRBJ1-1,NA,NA,CASSILSGRSAEAFF,TGTGCCAGTAGTATTCTCTCAGGGAGGAGTGCTGAAGCTTTCTTT
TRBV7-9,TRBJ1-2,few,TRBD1,CASSQRGLVYYGYTF,TGTGCCAGCAGCCAAAGGGGGCTGGTTTACTATGGCTACACCTTC
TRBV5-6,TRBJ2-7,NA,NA,CASSLADSSYEQYF,TGTGCCAGCAGCTTGGCCGACAGCAGCTACGAGCAGTACTTC